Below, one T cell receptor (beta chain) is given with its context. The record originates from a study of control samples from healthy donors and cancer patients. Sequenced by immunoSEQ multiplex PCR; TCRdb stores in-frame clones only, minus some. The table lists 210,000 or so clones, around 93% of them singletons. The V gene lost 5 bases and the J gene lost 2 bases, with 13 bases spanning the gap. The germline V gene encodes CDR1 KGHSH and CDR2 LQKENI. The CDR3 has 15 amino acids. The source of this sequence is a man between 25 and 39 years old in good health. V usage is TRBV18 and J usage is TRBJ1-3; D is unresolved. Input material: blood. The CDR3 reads CASSFDIVPGNTIYF. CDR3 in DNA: TGTGCCAGCTCATTCGACATAGTGCCTGGAAACACCATATATTTT.